What follows describes a single TCR beta chain. Its specific antigen is unknown. No base qualities exist here, and no much larger clone lies one base off it. The record originates from a study of T cell responses to AZD1222 COVID-19 vaccine (dated by TCRdb to the early 2020s). Context from the whole study: AZD1222 recipients whose second dose came at about 4 weeks and those whose second dose came at about 12 weeks were combined into one group, since spike-specific TCR depth and breadth did not differ between the two schedules. Trial participants were enrolled by age into 18-55, 56-69 and 70-plus year subgroups, with 148, 28 and 57 TCR-sequenced participants respectively. A total of more than 230 trial participants underwent TCR sequencing, of whom approximately 210 received two doses of AZD1222 and roughly 25 received two doses of the MenACWY control vaccine. The paper's findings and limits, for the study overall: After two AZD1222 doses, both the breadth and the depth of spike-specific TCRs were significantly higher than at day 0 and than in MenACWY recipients. In the small 56-69-year group, the increase in depth fell short of significance, most likely because of low power. Because no day 14 peak-response samples were available, repertoires were characterized only after the peak T cell response. CD4 TCRs associated with the vaccine covered the entire spike protein, and the dominant responses were in regions 160-218 and 743-854. Only six or seven AZD1222 recipients were SARS-CoV-2 seropositive at baseline, limiting conclusions about previously exposed vaccinees. Nearly half of unique spike-specific TCRs reportedly recognized epitopes outside regions mutated in the B.1.351 and B.1.1.7 variants. Most participants were white British and females outnumbered males, and the authors suggested that clonal diversity may have been underestimated.

Based on the germline V gene, the CDR1 and CDR2 sequences are SGHVS and FQNEAQ. The CDR3 has 17 amino acids, counting the end cysteine and phenylalanine. Only CDR3 DNA is held: 51 bases, read in frame from base 1. From V the trimming removes 4 bases and from J it removes 0 bases, while the gene matches leave 11 bases of the junction unaccounted for. Explained via the paper, the time point label denotes: baseline before first vaccination. Vaccinee samples were obtained from the UK trials COV001 and COV002, which included a single-blind randomized controlled phase 2/3 trial of AZD1222 (ChAdOx1 nCoV-19) in healthy adults. For TCRbeta chain sequencing, PBMC samples were collected from trial participants at day 0 and at day 28 after the second dose. The CDR3 regions of human TCRbeta chains were subjected to immunosequencing. On the study's bioinformatics: TCRs in the repertoires were compared against a reference library of SARS-CoV-2-specific TCRs that had been generated with the MIRA antigen-specificity platform. Breadth meant the fraction of unique TCRs that were SARS-CoV-2-associated, whereas depth meant the fraction of total T cells that were SARS-CoV-2-associated. Each spike-specific TCR was assigned to its reactive spike region and to a CD4 or CD8 class using the MIRA data. Log10-transformed breadth and depth values were compared by one-way ANOVA with Sidak's multiple comparisons tests. The table comes from immuneACCESS by way of TCRdb, which keeps in-frame sequences with V and J called. Part of the clones is missing from these tables; in studies checked, under half for an unresolved V gene and the rest for unknown reasons. That table gives V, J and clone size, and the DNA gave D and trimming. This sample holds about 110,000 clones; around 87% were observed only once. Approximately 4.5% of the sample is taken by the ten largest.

The clonotype originates from an adult in good health. The sequenced sample was peripheral blood, obtained on day 0 of AZD1222 vaccination. This chain joins TRBV7-8 to TRBJ1-1; 7 bases in the junction line up with TRBD1. The DNA sequence follows: TGTGCCAGCAGCTCCAGACAGGGCGAAGGGGTGAACACTGAAGCTTTCTTT. This codes for CASSSRQGEGVNTEAFF.